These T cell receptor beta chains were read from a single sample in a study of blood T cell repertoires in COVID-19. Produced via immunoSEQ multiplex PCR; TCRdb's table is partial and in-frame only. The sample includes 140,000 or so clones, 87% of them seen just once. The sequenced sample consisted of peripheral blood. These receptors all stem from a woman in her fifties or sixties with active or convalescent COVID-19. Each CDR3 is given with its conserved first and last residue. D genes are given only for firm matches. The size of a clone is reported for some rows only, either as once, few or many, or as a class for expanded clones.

CDR3 protein: CASSLGGGNTEAFF
CDR3 DNA: TGTGCCAGCAGTTTAGGGGGCGGGAACACTGAAGCTTTCTTT
D gene: -
V gene: TRBV27
J gene: TRBJ1-1
clone size: few

CDR3 protein: CASSYRQGIEQYF
CDR3 DNA: TGTGCCAGCAGCTACCGACAGGGGATAGAGCAGTACTTC
D gene: TRBD1
V gene: TRBV7-2
J gene: TRBJ2-7
clone size: -

CDR3 protein: CASSLRLWGGSQETQYF
CDR3 DNA: TGCGCCAGCAGCCTTAGGCTCTGGGGGGGGAGTCAAGAGACCCAGTACTTC
D gene: TRBD2
V gene: TRBV5-1
J gene: TRBJ2-5
clone size: once

CDR3 protein: CASGASGIQGSYNEQFF
CDR3 DNA: TGTGCCAGCGGGGCAAGCGGGATTCAAGGGTCCTACAATGAGCAGTTCTTC
D gene: TRBD2
V gene: TRBV3-1/TRBV3-2
J gene: TRBJ2-1
clone size: -

CDR3 protein: CASSLLGTENTGELFF
CDR3 DNA: TGTGCCAGCAGTCTTCTAGGGACAGAGAACACCGGGGAGCTGTTTTTT
D gene: TRBD1
V gene: TRBV27
J gene: TRBJ2-2
clone size: -

CDR3 protein: CASSVRLAGSSYNEQFF
CDR3 DNA: TGTGCCAGCAGCGTCAGACTAGCGGGGTCATCCTACAATGAGCAGTTCTTC
D gene: TRBD2
V gene: TRBV9
J gene: TRBJ2-1
clone size: -

CDR3 protein: CASSPREGGNTEAFF
CDR3 DNA: TGTGCCAGCAGCCCACGTGAAGGGGGGAACACTGAAGCTTTCTTT
D gene: -
V gene: TRBV7-2
J gene: TRBJ1-1
clone size: -

CDR3 protein: CASSAATALAKNIQYF
CDR3 DNA: TGTGCCAGCAGCGCGGCGACAGCTCTAGCCAAAAACATTCAGTACTTC
D gene: -
V gene: TRBV7-9
J gene: TRBJ2-4
clone size: once

CDR3 protein: CASSLGASGGPTDTQYF
CDR3 DNA: TGCGCCAGCAGCTTGGGGGCTAGCGGGGGGCCCACAGATACGCAGTATTTT
D gene: TRBD2
V gene: TRBV5-1
J gene: TRBJ2-3
clone size: once

CDR3 protein: CASSGGTGNGNTIYF
CDR3 DNA: TGCGCCAGCAGCGGGGGGACAGGGAATGGAAACACCATATATTTT
D gene: TRBD1
V gene: TRBV5-1
J gene: TRBJ1-3
clone size: -

CDR3 protein: CASSPGTPDNSPLHF
CDR3 DNA: TGTGCCAGCAGCCCGGGGACACCCGATAATTCACCCCTCCACTTT
D gene: -
V gene: TRBV28
J gene: TRBJ1-6
clone size: -

CDR3 protein: CASSSQSGRANNEQFF
CDR3 DNA: TGTGCTAGCAGCTCACAAAGCGGGAGGGCCAACAATGAGCAGTTCTTC
D gene: TRBD2
V gene: TRBV7-7
J gene: TRBJ2-1
clone size: -

CDR3 protein: CASSPANYNEQFF
CDR3 DNA: TGTGCCAGCAGCCCTGCGAACTACAATGAGCAGTTCTTC
D gene: -
V gene: TRBV14
J gene: TRBJ2-1
clone size: -

CDR3 protein: CASRPGLAGGSSYNEQFF
CDR3 DNA: TGCGCCAGCAGGCCGGGACTAGCGGGGGGGAGCTCCTACAATGAGCAGTTCTTC
D gene: TRBD2
V gene: TRBV10-2
J gene: TRBJ2-1
clone size: -

CDR3 protein: CASSQDRAYNEQFF
CDR3 DNA: TGTGCCAGCTCACAGGACAGGGCCTACAATGAGCAGTTCTTC
D gene: TRBD1
V gene: TRBV18
J gene: TRBJ2-1
clone size: -

CDR3 protein: CASHSGGNTGELFF
CDR3 DNA: TGTGCCAGCCATTCAGGGGGCAACACCGGGGAGCTGTTTTTT
D gene: TRBD1
V gene: TRBV7-3
J gene: TRBJ2-2
clone size: -

CDR3 protein: CASSLGGRSSYEQYF
CDR3 DNA: TGTGCCAGCAGCTTGGGCGGGAGGAGTTCCTACGAGCAGTACTTC
D gene: TRBD2
V gene: TRBV5-4
J gene: TRBJ2-7
clone size: -

CDR3 protein: CASSFASNTEAFF
CDR3 DNA: TGTGCCAGCAGTTTTGCGTCAAACACTGAAGCTTTCTTT
D gene: -
V gene: TRBV27
J gene: TRBJ1-1
clone size: -

CDR3 protein: CASQDRTGANVLTF
CDR3 DNA: TGTGCCAGCCAAGACAGAACTGGGGCCAACGTCCTGACTTTC
D gene: -
V gene: TRBV2
J gene: TRBJ2-6
clone size: -

CDR3 protein: CAWTQAGIVGGYTF
CDR3 DNA: TGTGCCTGGACCCAAGCAGGGATTGTGGGGGGCTACACCTTC
D gene: -
V gene: TRBV30
J gene: TRBJ1-2
clone size: -

CDR3 protein: CASSFAGGTDTQYF
CDR3 DNA: TGTGCCAGCAGCTTTGCAGGCGGCACAGATACGCAGTATTTT
D gene: -
V gene: TRBV5-6
J gene: TRBJ2-3
clone size: -

CDR3 protein: CASSQGEREREQYF
CDR3 DNA: TGTGCCAGCAGCCAAGGAGAGCGGGAGAGGGAGCAGTACTTC
D gene: TRBD2
V gene: TRBV4-2
J gene: TRBJ2-7
clone size: -

CDR3 protein: CAWKGPGGADTQYF
CDR3 DNA: TGTGCCTGGAAAGGCCCGGGAGGGGCAGATACGCAGTATTTT
D gene: TRBD2
V gene: TRBV30
J gene: TRBJ2-3
clone size: once

CDR3 protein: CASRSPGAADTQYF
CDR3 DNA: TGCGCCAGCAGGTCGCCAGGGGCAGCAGATACGCAGTATTTT
D gene: -
V gene: TRBV4-1
J gene: TRBJ2-3
clone size: -

CDR3 protein: CAISVSENTEAFF
CDR3 DNA: TGTGCCATCAGTGTCTCAGAGAACACTGAAGCTTTCTTT
D gene: -
V gene: TRBV10-3
J gene: TRBJ1-1
clone size: -

CDR3 protein: CASRGLVDEQFF
CDR3 DNA: TGTGCCAGCAGAGGACTAGTTGATGAGCAGTTCTTC
D gene: TRBD2
V gene: TRBV12-3/TRBV12-4
J gene: TRBJ2-1
clone size: -

CDR3 protein: CASSGGTGIYGYTF
CDR3 DNA: TGTGCCAGCAGTGGGGGGACAGGGATCTATGGCTACACCTTC
D gene: TRBD1
V gene: TRBV2
J gene: TRBJ1-2
clone size: -

CDR3 protein: CASSQEAGVVTEAFF
CDR3 DNA: TGTGCCAGCAGCCAAGAAGCAGGGGTAGTAACTGAAGCTTTCTTT
D gene: -
V gene: TRBV3-1/TRBV3-2
J gene: TRBJ1-1
clone size: -

CDR3 protein: CASSLRWSLPANEKLFF
CDR3 DNA: TGTGCCAGTAGCCTCAGGTGGTCCCTCCCCGCTAATGAAAAACTGTTTTTT
D gene: -
V gene: TRBV19
J gene: TRBJ1-4
clone size: -